Shown below are 3 T cell receptor beta chains from a single sample sequenced in a study of cytomegalovirus exposure and HLA in healthy donors. PCR amplification relied on 60 Vbeta primers (plus 13 Jbeta primers). Sequenced by immunoSEQ multiplex PCR; TCRdb stores in-frame clones only, minus some. The table records fewer than 250,000 clones, roughly 82% of them present only once. Sequenced: PBMCs. These receptors were obtained from a man aged 35-49 years in good health and CMV-seropositive.

The rearrangement joins TRBV6-6 to TRBJ1-1, with no clear D. Germline CDR1 and CDR2: MNHNY and SVGAGI (reference sequence). V dropped 2 bases and J dropped 1 base, with 8 bases sitting between them. The CDR3 is 14 residues long. The CDR3 DNA reads as TGTGCCAGCAGTTACGGCAGGAAGAACACTGAAGCTTTCTTT. It is translated as CASSYGRKNTEAFF.

V and J are TRBV12-5 and TRBJ2-1; 12 nucleotides line up with TRBD2. CDR3 length equals 13 residues. CDR1 is LGHNT and CDR2 is FRNRAP in the germline V gene. V was pared by 5 bases and J by 9 bases, with 2 bases of the junction left unmatched. The CDR3, as DNA: TGTGCTAGTGGTCTGACTAGCGGGAGTGAGCAGTTCTTC. This codes for CASGLTSGSEQFF.

The genes are TRBV19 and TRBJ2-3, with 13 positions matching TRBD2. Per the germline V gene, CDR1 is LNHDA and CDR2 is SQIVND (reference sequence). Trimming took 6 bases from V and 1 from J; bases not matched to a gene: 4. CDR3 length: 16 residues. This chain's CDR3 is CASSRLAGGRTDTQYF. Written as DNA, the CDR3 is TGTGCCAGTAGCAGACTAGCGGGAGGACGCACAGATACGCAGTATTTT. Using reference TRBV19 and TRBJ2-3 for the parts outside the CDR3, the full variable domain is DGGITQSPKYLFRKEGQNVTLSCEQNLNHDAMYWYRQDPGQGLRLIYYSQIVNDFQKGDIAEGYSVSREKKESFPLTVTSAQKNPTAFYLCASSRLAGGRTDTQYFGPGTRLTVL.